A single sample gave rise to the 4 T cell receptor beta chains below, sequenced in a study of blood T cell repertoires in COVID-19. Method: immunoSEQ multiplex PCR; TCRdb's copy keeps in-frame clones and lacks some. The sample shows approximately 500,000 clones, roughly nine tenths of them seen only once. Sequenced: peripheral blood. These receptor sequences come from a man in his late teens or twenties with COVID-19, enrolled during active disease.

The genes are TRBV5-6 and TRBJ1-4, with 7 bases matching TRBD1. This CDR3 contains 14 residues. V lost 1 base, J lost 5 bases, and 2 bases stayed unmatched. Germline V gene sequence: CDR1 SGHDT, CDR2 YYEEEE. CDR3 residues: CASSLNRGNEKLFF. Written as DNA, the CDR3 is TGTGCCAGCAGCTTGAACAGGGGAAATGAAAAACTGTTTTTT. Based on the CDR3 plus reference TRBV5-6 and TRBJ1-4, the full variable domain is DAGVTQSPTHLIKTRGQQVTLRCSPKSGHDTVSWYQQALGQGPQFIFQYYEEEERQRGNFPDRFSGHQFPNYSSELNVNALLLGDSALYLCASSLNRGNEKLFFGSGTQLSVL.

The chain has TRBV25-1 and TRBJ1-2, with a possible D match to TRBD1 (6 bases). The CDR3 sequence is 16 residues long. Germline CDR1 is MGHDK and CDR2 is SYGVNS. The V and J ends lost 1 base and 3 bases respectively, with 15 bases between them. The CDR3 loop reads CASSELPQGQDYGYTF. The CDR3 DNA reads as TGTGCCAGCAGTGAATTACCCCAGGGACAAGACTATGGCTACACCTTC.

The rearrangement links TRBV13 to TRBJ2-5, with TRBD2 matching 11 bases. V shed 4 bases, J shed 4 bases, and the junction held 8 bases outside the gene matches. This CDR3 contains 16 residues. From germline, CDR1 is PRHDT and CDR2 FYEKMQ (reference sequence). The CDR3 loop reads CASSSKLAGVGETQYF. The CDR3 DNA sequence: TGTGCCAGCAGCTCCAAACTAGCGGGAGTGGGAGAGACCCAGTACTTC.

The chain is built from TRBV6-2 or TRBV6-3 and TRBJ2-7; TRBD2 matches 7 bases. With 2 bases clipped from V and 4 bases from J, the junction kept 8 bases outside the gene matches. CDR1 MNHEY and CDR2 SVGEGT come from the germline V gene. This CDR3 is built from 15 residues. CDR3 bases: TGTGCCAGCAGTTACGGTGGCGGGAGATTTTACGAGCAGTACTTC. The encoded protein is CASSYGGGRFYEQYF.